What follows are 4 T cell receptor beta chains derived from one specimen sequenced in a study of blood T cell repertoires in COVID-19. TCRdb keeps only in-frame clones here, not all; method: immunoSEQ multiplex PCR. The sample carries about 270,000 clones, roughly 86% recorded once. The sequenced sample consisted of PBMCs or T cells enriched from blood (not recorded which). Receptors originate from a woman aged 60-75 years who had recovered from COVID-19.

V is TRBV7-3 and J is TRBJ1-1; 7 bases fit TRBD1. The length of the CDR3 is 15 residues. V gave up 2 bases and J gave up 1 base; unmatched junction bases: 4. Germline V gene data show CDR1 as SGHTA and CDR2 as FQGTGA. CDR3 in DNA: TGTGCCAGCAGCTTACGCCGGGACAGGAACACTGAAGCTTTCTTT. This encodes CASSLRRDRNTEAFF.

The genes are TRBV27 and TRBJ2-2; perhaps TRBD2 as D (7 bases). CDR3 size: 15 residues. V shed 3 bases and J shed 4 bases, with 12 bases lying between them. From germline, CDR1 is MNHEY and CDR2 SMNVEV (reference sequence). The CDR3 loop reads CASSFLGGLTGELFF. In DNA, the CDR3 is TGTGCCAGCAGTTTTCTGGGGGGGCTCACCGGGGAGCTGTTTTTT.

The V and J genes are TRBV12-3 or TRBV12-4 and TRBJ1-6; no definite D call. The CDR3 contains 13 residues. The V and J ends lost 7 bases and 2 bases respectively, with 6 bases between them. CDR3: CASTIAYNSPLHF. The CDR3 coding sequence is TGTGCCAGCACCATAGCCTATAATTCACCCCTCCACTTT.

This rearrangement joins TRBV7-2 to TRBJ2-1; TRBD2 agrees at 7 bases. Germline CDR1 SGHTA, CDR2 FQGNSA. The length of the CDR3 is 13 residues. The trim removed 4 bases at V and 11 bases at J, leaving 8 bases unmatched. The CDR3 DNA reads as TGTGCCAGCAGCTGGGGGAGCGGGGTTCAGCAGTTCTTC. Translating gives CASSWGSGVQQFF.